This is a list of T cell receptor beta chains from one sample in a study of T cell changes during pregnancy in multiple sclerosis. Clones were sequenced by immunoSEQ multiplex PCR, and TCRdb holds only the in-frame ones, with some missing. The sample includes around 61,000 clones, approximately 90% of them seen just once. This sample comprised peripheral blood, obtained in the first trimester of pregnancy. Every receptor here comes from a female donor in good health, enrolled as a control in a pregnancy study. The CDR3 runs from the conserved cysteine through the conserved F or W. The order of the fields is D gene, clone size, V gene, J gene, CDR3 DNA, CDR3 protein. A D gene is named only where the DNA matches it firmly. Clone size is not always given. Where it is, it says once, few, many or a class for expanded clones.

>TRBD1|few|TRBV9|TRBJ1-6
TGTGCCAGCAGCGCCGGACAGGGTTATGCCCCCCTCCACTTT
CASSAGQGYAPLHF
>TRBD2|.|TRBV9|TRBJ2-3
TGTGCCAGCAGCCCTAGACCCCCCCCTAGCGGGGGGGTCACAGATACGCAGTATTTT
CASSPRPPPSGGVTDTQYF
>.|.|TRBV30|TRBJ2-1
TGTGCCTGGTCACAGGGTTTTGAGCAGTTCTTC
CAWSQGFEQFF
>TRBD1|.|TRBV15|TRBJ1-2
TGTGCCACCAGCTCCGGACAGGATGGCTACACCTTC
CATSSGQDGYTF
>TRBD2|.|TRBV14|TRBJ2-5
TGTGCCAGCAGCCGATTAGCGGGGCCCCAAGAGACCCAGTACTTC
CASSRLAGPQETQYF
>.|.|TRBV27|TRBJ2-1
TGTGCCAGCAGTCCGCAACCAGGGGAGCAGTTCTTC
CASSPQPGEQFF
>.|.|TRBV4-3|TRBJ2-2
TGCGCCAGCAGTCAAGATCGTGGGGGGAGGACCGGGGAGCTGTTTTTT
CASSQDRGGRTGELFF
>.|.|TRBV15|TRBJ1-4
TGTGCCACCAGCAGAGTGGGGAGGTATAATGAAAAACTGTTTTTT
CATSRVGRYNEKLFF
>.|few|TRBV2|TRBJ1-5
TGTGCCAGCAGTGATGTGAGGCAGCCCCAGCATTTT
CASSDVRQPQHF
>.|.|TRBV29-1|TRBJ2-3
TGCAGCGTTGCCCTGGCCAGAAGCACAGATACGCAGTATTTT
CSVALARSTDTQYF
>.|.|TRBV6-1|TRBJ2-3
TGTGCCAGCAGTGGACAGGTCCTCCTAGATACGCAGTATTTT
CASSGQVLLDTQYF
>.|.|TRBV7-9|TRBJ2-5
TGTGCCAGCAGCTTATCCTCAGGGAAGGAGACCCAGTACTTC
CASSLSSGKETQYF
>TRBD2|.|TRBV5-1|TRBJ2-5
TGCGCCAGCAGCCCTGGGACTAGCGGGGGGTACCAAGAGACCCAGTACTTC
CASSPGTSGGYQETQYF
>.|.|TRBV11-3|TRBJ1-2
TGTGCCAGCAGCTCAACCTTCACCCCACAGGGTTTTAACTATGGCTACACCTTC
CASSSTFTPQGFNYGYTF
>TRBD2|.|TRBV5-4|TRBJ2-7
TGTGCCAGCAGCTCGGGACTACCTCAAACCTACGAGCAGTACTTC
CASSSGLPQTYEQYF
>TRBD2|.|TRBV15|TRBJ2-7
TGTGCCACCAGCAGATCCCCTGGACTAGCCGACGAGCAGTACTTC
CATSRSPGLADEQYF
>TRBD2|.|TRBV11-3|TRBJ2-3
TGTGCCAGCAGCTCGGGACTATCGACTGGAACAGATACGCAGTATTTT
CASSSGLSTGTDTQYF
>TRBD2|.|TRBV7-2|TRBJ2-7
TGTGCCAGCAGCTTAGAGGGGCGGGGGGGCCGCTACGAGCAGTACTTC
CASSLEGRGGRYEQYF
>.|.|TRBV20-1|TRBJ2-7
TGCAGTGCTGAAGGCGGGGAGCAGTACTTC
CSAEGGEQYF
>.|once|TRBV4-3|TRBJ1-5
TGCGCCAGCAGCCAAGACAGGGATAATAGGCAGCCCCAGCATTTT
CASSQDRDNRQPQHF
>.|.|TRBV27|TRBJ2-7
TGTGCCAGCAGTTTACACAGGGATTTCTACGAGCAGTACTTC
CASSLHRDFYEQYF
>.|once|TRBV5-6|TRBJ1-1
TGTGCCAGCAGCTTGGGAGGTAGTGCTGAAGCTTTCTTT
CASSLGGSAEAFF
>.|.|TRBV7-9|TRBJ2-3
TGTGCCAGCAGCTTAGTCTTTAGCACAGATACGCAGTATTTT
CASSLVFSTDTQYF
>TRBD1|.|TRBV11-1|TRBJ2-7
TGTGCCAGCAGCCCAAACGTACAGGGGAACGAGCAGTACTTC
CASSPNVQGNEQYF
>.|few|TRBV6-1|TRBJ1-5
TGTGCCAGCAGTGAGTCGTGGAGGACCGGGGGCAATCAGCCCCAGCATTTT
CASSESWRTGGNQPQHF
>.|.|TRBV29-1|TRBJ1-2
TGCAGCGTTGAAACAGGGACTAACTATGGCTACACCTTC
CSVETGTNYGYTF
>.|.|TRBV9|TRBJ2-7
TGTGCCAGCAGCGTAGGGAGGGTCTCCTACGAGCAGTACTTC
CASSVGRVSYEQYF
>.|.|TRBV4-3|TRBJ2-7
TGCGCCAGCAGCCAAGATCTTGGCGGCTCCTACGAGCAGTACTTC
CASSQDLGGSYEQYF
>.|.|TRBV5-1|TRBJ2-3
TGCGCCAGCAGCCGGGGTGGGGTACCAGTGAGCACAGATACGCAGTATTTT
CASSRGGVPVSTDTQYF
>TRBD1|.|TRBV5-4|TRBJ1-6
TGTGCCAGCAGCGGCCCCGGGACAGAAATATCACCCCTCCACTTT
CASSGPGTEISPLHF
>.|.|TRBV12-5|TRBJ1-5
TGTGCTAGTGGTTTGGTACTGAGTGGGGCTCAGCCCCAGCATTTT
CASGLVLSGAQPQHF
>TRBD1|.|TRBV6-5|TRBJ1-2
TGTGCCAGTACAGGGGGAGACTATGGCTACACCTTC
CASTGGDYGYTF
>.|.|TRBV25-1|TRBJ1-1
TGTGCCAGCAGTGGTATGAACACTGAAGCTTTCTTT
CASSGMNTEAFF
>.|.|TRBV14|TRBJ2-7
TGTGCCAGCAGCCAAGGTGCGGGGAAGGGCTACGAGCAGTACTTC
CASSQGAGKGYEQYF
>.|.|TRBV16|TRBJ2-5
TGTGCCAGCAGCCAATCGCGCTTCATCCACCAAGAGACCCAGTACTTC
CASSQSRFIHQETQYF
>.|.|TRBV18|TRBJ1-4
TGTGCCAGCTCCCCCTTCGCAGGGACCCAGGGGGAAAAACTGTTTTTT
CASSPFAGTQGEKLFF
>.|.|TRBV19|TRBJ1-2
TGTGCCAGTAGTAACACAGGCCAAGATGGCTACACCTTC
CASSNTGQDGYTF
>.|.|TRBV18|TRBJ2-1
TGTGCCAGCTCACCTGAGAGGGGGTGGAACGATGAGCAGTTCTTC
CASSPERGWNDEQFF
>.|.|TRBV29-1|TRBJ2-7
TGCAGCCCCCACTCCAGGGACTCCTACGAGCAGTACTTC
CSPHSRDSYEQYF
>.|.|TRBV2|TRBJ2-7
TGTGCCAGCAGGACGGACAGCGTGACTTACGAGCAGTACTTC
CASRTDSVTYEQYF
>TRBD2|once|TRBV9|TRBJ2-2
TGTGCCAGCAGCGTAATGTGGGGGGGACGGAACACCGGGGAGCTGTTTTTT
CASSVMWGGRNTGELFF
>.|.|TRBV5-6|TRBJ2-7
TGTGCCAGCAGCTTGGCGGACTCCTCCTACGAGCAGTACTTC
CASSLADSSYEQYF
>TRBD1|.|TRBV4-3|TRBJ1-1
TGCGCCAGCAGCCAAGCACGACAGGGGGTCACTGAAGCTTTCTTT
CASSQARQGVTEAFF
>.|.|TRBV2|TRBJ1-1
TGTGCCGGAATAAGACAGATGAACACTGAAGCTTTCTTT
CAGIRQMNTEAFF
>.|.|TRBV6-4|TRBJ2-1
TGTGCCAGCAGTGACCAGGGGAGAAGGTCCTACAATGAGCAGTTCTTC
CASSDQGRRSYNEQFF
>TRBD1|.|TRBV6-5|TRBJ1-5
TGTGCCAGCAGTTACGACAGGGGTCCCAATCAGCCCCAGCATTTT
CASSYDRGPNQPQHF
>TRBD2|.|TRBV5-6|TRBJ2-1
TGTGCCAGCAGCTTGGAACTAGCGGGGGGTGAGCAGTTCTTC
CASSLELAGGEQFF
>.|.|TRBV2|TRBJ2-7
TGTGCCAGCAGACCTTTTGGAAGGGGTTACGAGCAGTACTTC
CASRPFGRGYEQYF
>.|.|TRBV7-3|TRBJ2-6
TGTGCCAGCAGCTCCAATCATGGGGCTGGTGGGGCCAACGTCCTGACTTTC
CASSSNHGAGGANVLTF
>.|.|TRBV6-5|TRBJ2-2
TGTGCCAGCAGTTACCAGGGCCCGAACACCGGGGAGCTGTTTTTT
CASSYQGPNTGELFF
>.|.|TRBV29-1|TRBJ2-1
TGCAGCGTGAAAGTGCCGGGACACCCATACAATGAGCAGTTCTTC
CSVKVPGHPYNEQFF
>.|.|TRBV7-2|TRBJ1-1
TGTGCCAGCAGCTTGATTTCGGAGCTAGGAGACGCTTTCTTT
CASSLISELGDAFF
>TRBD1|.|TRBV7-9|TRBJ2-6
TGTGCCAGCAGCTTTGGACAGGGGGCGGATGGGGCCAACGTCCTGACTTTC
CASSFGQGADGANVLTF
>TRBD1|.|TRBV30|TRBJ1-1
TGTGCCTGGAGTGTTGGGACAGGGGAGACTGAAGCTTTCTTT
CAWSVGTGETEAFF
>.|.|TRBV4-2|TRBJ1-2
TGTGCCAGCAGCCAAGATAGGGGGGGGAACTATGGCTACACCTTC
CASSQDRGGNYGYTF
>TRBD2|.|TRBV6-4|TRBJ2-3
TGTGCCAGCAGACCGACTAGCGGGGACGTCGATACGCAGTATTTT
CASRPTSGDVDTQYF
>.|.|TRBV30|TRBJ1-2
TGTGCCTGGAGTATGAGGGTCTACTATGGCTACACCTTC
CAWSMRVYYGYTF
>TRBD1|.|TRBV27|TRBJ1-1
TGTGCCAGCAGTTGGCAGACAGGGTTGAACACTGAAGCTTTCTTT
CASSWQTGLNTEAFF
>.|.|TRBV9|TRBJ1-2
TGTGCCAGCAGCGGGGTTCGGGATAACTATGGCTACACCTTC
CASSGVRDNYGYTF
>TRBD1|few|TRBV19|TRBJ1-5
TGTGCCAGTACGGGGACAGGGAATAATCAGCCCCAGCATTTT
CASTGTGNNQPQHF